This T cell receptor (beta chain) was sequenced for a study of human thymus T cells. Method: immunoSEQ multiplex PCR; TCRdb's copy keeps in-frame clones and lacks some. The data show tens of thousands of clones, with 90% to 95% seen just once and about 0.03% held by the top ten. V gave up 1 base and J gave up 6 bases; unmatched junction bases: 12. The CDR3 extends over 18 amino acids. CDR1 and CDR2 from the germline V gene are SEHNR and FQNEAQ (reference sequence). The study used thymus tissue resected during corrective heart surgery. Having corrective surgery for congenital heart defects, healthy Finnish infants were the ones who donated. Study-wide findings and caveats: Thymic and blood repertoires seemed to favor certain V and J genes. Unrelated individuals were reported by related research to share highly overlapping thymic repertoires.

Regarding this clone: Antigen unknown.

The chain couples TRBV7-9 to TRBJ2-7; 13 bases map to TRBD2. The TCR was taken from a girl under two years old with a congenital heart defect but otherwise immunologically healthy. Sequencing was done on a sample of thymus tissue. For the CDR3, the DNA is TGTGCCAGCAGCTTAGGCGCCTTCCGACTAGCGGGAGGAGGCGAGCAGTACTTC. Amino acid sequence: CASSLGAFRLAGGGEQYF. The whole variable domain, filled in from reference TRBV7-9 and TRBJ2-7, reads DTGVSQNPRHKITKRGQNVTFRCDPISEHNRLYWYRQTLGQGPEFLTYFQNEAQLEKSRLLSDRFSAERPKGSFSTLEIQRTEQGDSAMYLCASSLGAFRLAGGGEQYFGPGTRLTVT.